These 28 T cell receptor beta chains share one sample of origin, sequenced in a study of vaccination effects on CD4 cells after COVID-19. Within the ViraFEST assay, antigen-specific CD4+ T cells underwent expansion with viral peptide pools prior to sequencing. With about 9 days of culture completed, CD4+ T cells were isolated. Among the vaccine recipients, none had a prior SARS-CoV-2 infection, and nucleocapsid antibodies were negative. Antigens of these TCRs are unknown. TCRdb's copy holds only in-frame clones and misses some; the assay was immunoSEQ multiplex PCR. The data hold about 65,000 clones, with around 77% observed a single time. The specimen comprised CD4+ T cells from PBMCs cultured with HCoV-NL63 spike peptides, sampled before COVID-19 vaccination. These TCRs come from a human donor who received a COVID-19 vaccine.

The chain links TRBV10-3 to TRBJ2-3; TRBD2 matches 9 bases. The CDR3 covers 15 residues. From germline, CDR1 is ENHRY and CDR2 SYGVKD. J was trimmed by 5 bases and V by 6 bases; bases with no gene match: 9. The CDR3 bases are TGTGCCATCAGCCAGACGGCGGGGGGGCGAGATACGCAGTATTTT. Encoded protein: CAISQTAGGRDTQYF.

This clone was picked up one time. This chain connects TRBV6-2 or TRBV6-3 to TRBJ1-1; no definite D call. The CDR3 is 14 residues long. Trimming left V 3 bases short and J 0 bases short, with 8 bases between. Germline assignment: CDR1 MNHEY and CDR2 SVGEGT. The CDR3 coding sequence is TGTGCCAGCAGTTATTTTGCGTTGAACACTGAAGCTTTCTTT. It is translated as CASSYFALNTEAFF.

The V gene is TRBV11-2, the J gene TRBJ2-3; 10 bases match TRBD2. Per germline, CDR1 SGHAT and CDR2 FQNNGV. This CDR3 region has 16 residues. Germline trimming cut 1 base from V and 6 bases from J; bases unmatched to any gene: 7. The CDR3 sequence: CASSLGSGGASDTQYF. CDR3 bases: TGTGCCAGCAGCTTAGGGAGCGGGGGGGCCTCGGATACGCAGTATTTT.

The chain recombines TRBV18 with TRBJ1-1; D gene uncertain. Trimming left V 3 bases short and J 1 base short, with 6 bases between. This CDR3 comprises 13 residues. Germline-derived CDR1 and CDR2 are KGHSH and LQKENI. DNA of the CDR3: TGTGCCAGCTCACCGGAACGGAACACTGAAGCTTTCTTT. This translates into CASSPERNTEAFF.

CDR3 nucleotide sequence: TGTGCCAGCAGTGGTCTCCCACCAGATACGCAGTATTTT. Translation gives CASSGLPPDTQYF. The chain couples TRBV2 to TRBJ2-3; D is undetermined. The CDR3 spans 13 residues. Germline V gene lookup returns CDR1 SNHLY and CDR2 FYNNEI. V was clipped by 4 bases and J by 4 bases, with 9 bases between them. Full variable domain (missing parts from reference TRBV2 and TRBJ2-3): EPEVTQTPSHQVTQMGQEVILRCVPISNHLYFYWYRQILGQKVEFLVSFYNNEISEKSEIFDDQFSVERPDGSNFTLKIRSTKLEDSAMYFCASSGLPPDTQYFGPGTRLTVL.

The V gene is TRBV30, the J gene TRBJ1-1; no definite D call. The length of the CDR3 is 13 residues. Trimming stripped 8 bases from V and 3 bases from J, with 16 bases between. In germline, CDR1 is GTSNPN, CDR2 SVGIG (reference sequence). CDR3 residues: CAGLRLVDTEAFF. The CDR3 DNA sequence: TGTGCCGGACTGCGTTTGGTGGACACTGAAGCTTTCTTT.

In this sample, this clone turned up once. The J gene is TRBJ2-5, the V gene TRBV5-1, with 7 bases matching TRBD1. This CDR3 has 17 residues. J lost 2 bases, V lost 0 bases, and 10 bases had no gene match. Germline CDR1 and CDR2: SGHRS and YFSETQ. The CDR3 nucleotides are TGCGCCAGCAGCTTGGGGGCCTCGGGGACAGTACAAGAGACCCAGTACTTC. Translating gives CASSLGASGTVQETQYF.

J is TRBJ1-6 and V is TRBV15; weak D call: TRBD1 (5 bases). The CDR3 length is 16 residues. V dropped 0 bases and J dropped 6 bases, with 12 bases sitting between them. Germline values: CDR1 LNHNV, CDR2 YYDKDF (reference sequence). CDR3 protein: CATSRDWVRANSPLHF. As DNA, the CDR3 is TGTGCCACCAGCAGAGATTGGGTCAGGGCTAATTCACCCCTCCACTTT.

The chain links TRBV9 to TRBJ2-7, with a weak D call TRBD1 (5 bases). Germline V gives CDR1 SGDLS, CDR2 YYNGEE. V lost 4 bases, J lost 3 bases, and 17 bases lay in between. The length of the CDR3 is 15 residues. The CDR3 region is CASSPRAETFYEQYV. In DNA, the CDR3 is TGTGCCAGCAGCCCCAGGGCCGAAACCTTCTACGAGCAGTACGTC.

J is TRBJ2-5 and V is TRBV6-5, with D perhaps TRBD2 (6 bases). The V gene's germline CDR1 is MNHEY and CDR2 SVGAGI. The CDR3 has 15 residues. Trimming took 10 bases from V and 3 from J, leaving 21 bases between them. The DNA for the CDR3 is TGTGCCACCAGGAGCGGGCCGCCCCAAAAAGAGACCCAGTACTTC. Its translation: CATRSGPPQKETQYF.

The CDR3 loop reads CAWRRQGGSGANVLTF. DNA for the CDR3: TGTGCCTGGAGACGACAGGGAGGGTCTGGGGCCAACGTCCTGACTTTC. The genes are TRBV30 and TRBJ2-6; the D gene could be TRBD1 or TRBD2 (7 bases each). Trimming removed 3 bases from V and 1 base from J, with 13 bases in between. The V gene's germline CDR1 is GTSNPN and CDR2 SVGIG (reference sequence). This CDR3 is 16 amino acids long. Using reference TRBV30 and TRBJ2-6 for the parts outside the CDR3, the full variable domain is SQTIHQWPATLVQPVGSPLSLECTVEGTSNPNLYWYRQAAGRGLQLLFYSVGIGQISSEVPQNLSASRPQDRQFILSSKKLLLSDSGFYLCAWRRQGGSGANVLTFGAGSRLTVL.

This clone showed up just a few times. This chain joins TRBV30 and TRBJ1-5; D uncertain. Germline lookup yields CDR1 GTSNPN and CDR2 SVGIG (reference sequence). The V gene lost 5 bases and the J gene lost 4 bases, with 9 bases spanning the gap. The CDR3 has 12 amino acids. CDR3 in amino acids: CAWSKGNQPQHF. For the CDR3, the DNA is TGTGCCTGGTCCAAGGGAAATCAGCCCCAGCATTTT.

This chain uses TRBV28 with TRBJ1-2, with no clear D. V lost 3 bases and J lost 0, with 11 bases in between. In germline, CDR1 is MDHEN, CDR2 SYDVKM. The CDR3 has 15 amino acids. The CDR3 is CASSFRRKANYGYTF. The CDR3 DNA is TGTGCCAGCAGTTTTCGGCGGAAAGCTAACTATGGCTACACCTTC.

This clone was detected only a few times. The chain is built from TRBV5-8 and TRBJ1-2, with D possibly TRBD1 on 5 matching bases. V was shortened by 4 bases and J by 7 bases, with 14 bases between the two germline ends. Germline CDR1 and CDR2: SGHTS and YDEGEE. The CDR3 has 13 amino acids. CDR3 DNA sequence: TGTGCCAGCAGCCCCAACCAGGGAGTTGGCTACACCTTC. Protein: CASSPNQGVGYTF.

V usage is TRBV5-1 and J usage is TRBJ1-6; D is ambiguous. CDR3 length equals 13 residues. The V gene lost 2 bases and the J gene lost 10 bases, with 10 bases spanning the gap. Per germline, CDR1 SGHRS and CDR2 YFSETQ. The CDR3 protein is CASSLAGISPLHF. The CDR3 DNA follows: TGCGCCAGCAGCTTAGCCGGGATCTCACCCCTCCACTTT. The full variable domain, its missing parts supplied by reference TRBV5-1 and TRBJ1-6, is KAGVTQTPRYLIKTRGQQVTLSCSPISGHRSVSWYQQTPGQGLQFLFEYFSETQRNKGNFPGRFSGRQFSNSRSEMNVSTLELGDSALYLCASSLAGISPLHFGNGTRLTVT.

The CDR3 sequence is CASGLRTGYQETQYF. CDR3 DNA sequence: TGTGCTAGTGGTTTGAGGACAGGGTACCAAGAGACCCAGTACTTC. V is TRBV12-5 and J is TRBJ2-5; TRBD1 matches 8 bases. This CDR3 spans 15 amino acids. V lost 2 bases, J lost 0 bases, and 2 bases stayed unmatched. Germline V lookup: CDR1 LGHNT, CDR2 FRNRAP.

The CDR3 region has the DNA TGCAGCGTTGACCAGGGGGGTAACACTGAAGCTTTCTTT. Translated, it gives CSVDQGGNTEAFF. V gene TRBV29-1 combines with J gene TRBJ1-1; 7 bases align to TRBD1. The J segment lost 2 bases and the V segment lost 3 bases, leaving 3 bases of the junction unmatched. Germline values: CDR1 SQVTM, CDR2 ANQGSEA. The CDR3 spans 13 residues.

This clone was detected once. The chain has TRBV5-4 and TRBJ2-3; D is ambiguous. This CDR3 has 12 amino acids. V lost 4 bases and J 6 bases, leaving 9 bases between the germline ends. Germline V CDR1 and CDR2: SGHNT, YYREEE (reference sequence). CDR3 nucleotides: TGTGCCAGCAGCCGCACGCGGGATACGCAGTATTTT. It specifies CASSRTRDTQYF.

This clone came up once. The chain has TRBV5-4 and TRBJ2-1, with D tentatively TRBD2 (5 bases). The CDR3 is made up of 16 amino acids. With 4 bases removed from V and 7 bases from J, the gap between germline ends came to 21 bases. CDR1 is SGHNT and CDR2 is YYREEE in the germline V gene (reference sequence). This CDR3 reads CASSPMWGATGNEQFF. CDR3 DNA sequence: TGTGCCAGCAGCCCCATGTGGGGAGCCACGGGGAATGAGCAGTTCTTC.

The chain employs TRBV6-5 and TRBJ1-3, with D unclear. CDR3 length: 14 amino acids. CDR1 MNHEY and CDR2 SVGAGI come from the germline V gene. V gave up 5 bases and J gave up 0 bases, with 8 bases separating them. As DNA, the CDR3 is TGTGCCAGCAGTAACGGTTTCTCTGGAAACACCATATATTTT. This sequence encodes CASSNGFSGNTIYF.

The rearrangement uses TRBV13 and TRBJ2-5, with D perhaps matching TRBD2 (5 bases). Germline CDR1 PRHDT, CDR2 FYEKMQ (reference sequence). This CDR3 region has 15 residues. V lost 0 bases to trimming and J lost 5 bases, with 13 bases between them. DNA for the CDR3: TGTGCCAGCAGCTTAGGCGAGGGCGGGCGCGAGACCCAGTACTTC. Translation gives CASSLGEGGRETQYF.

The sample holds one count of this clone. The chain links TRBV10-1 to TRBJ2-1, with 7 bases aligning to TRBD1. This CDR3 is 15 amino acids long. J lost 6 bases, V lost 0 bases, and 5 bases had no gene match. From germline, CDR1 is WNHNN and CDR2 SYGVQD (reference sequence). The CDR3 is CASSESTGRSNEQFF. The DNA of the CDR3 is TGCGCCAGCAGTGAGTCGACAGGGAGATCCAATGAGCAGTTCTTC.

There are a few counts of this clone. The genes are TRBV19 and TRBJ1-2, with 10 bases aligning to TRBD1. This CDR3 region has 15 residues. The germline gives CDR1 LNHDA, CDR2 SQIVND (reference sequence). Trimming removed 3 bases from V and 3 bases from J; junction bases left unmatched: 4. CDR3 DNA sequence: TGTGCCAGTAGTATCGCGGGACAGGGGTACTATGGCTACACCTTC. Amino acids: CASSIAGQGYYGYTF.

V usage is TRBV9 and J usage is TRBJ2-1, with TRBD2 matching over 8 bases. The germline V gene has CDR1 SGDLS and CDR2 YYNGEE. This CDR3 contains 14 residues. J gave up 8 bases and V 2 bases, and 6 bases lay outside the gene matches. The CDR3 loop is CASSVFSGDHEQFF. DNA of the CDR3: TGTGCCAGCAGCGTTTTTAGCGGGGACCATGAGCAGTTCTTC.

CDR3 sequence reads: CASSRTAGSTGELFF. The CDR3 DNA follows: TGTGCCAGCAGCCGGACAGCCGGGAGCACCGGGGAGCTGTTTTTT. V gene TRBV11-3 combines with J gene TRBJ2-2, with D perhaps given as TRBD1 or TRBD2 (6 bases each). Deletions cut 5 bases from V and 4 bases from J, with 14 bases between. This CDR3 has 15 residues. Germline CDR1 reads SGHNT; CDR2 reads YENEEA. Using reference TRBV11-3 and TRBJ2-2 for the parts outside the CDR3, the full variable domain is EAGVVQSPRYKIIEKKQPVAFWCNPISGHNTLYWYLQNLGQGPELLIRYENEEAVDDSQLPKDRFSAERLKGVDSTLKIQPAELGDSAVYLCASSRTAGSTGELFFGEGSRLTVL.

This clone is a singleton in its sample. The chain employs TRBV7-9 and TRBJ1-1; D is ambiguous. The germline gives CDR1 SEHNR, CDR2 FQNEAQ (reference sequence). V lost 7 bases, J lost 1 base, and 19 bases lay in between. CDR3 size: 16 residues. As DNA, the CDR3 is TGTGCCAGCACCCTTGACCGGACGGTGAGGAACACTGAAGCTTTCTTT. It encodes CASTLDRTVRNTEAFF. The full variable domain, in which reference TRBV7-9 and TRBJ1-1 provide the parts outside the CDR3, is DTGVSQNPRHKITKRGQNVTFRCDPISEHNRLYWYRQTLGQGPEFLTYFQNEAQLEKSRLLSDRFSAERPKGSFSTLEIQRTEQGDSAMYLCASTLDRTVRNTEAFFGQGTRLTVV.

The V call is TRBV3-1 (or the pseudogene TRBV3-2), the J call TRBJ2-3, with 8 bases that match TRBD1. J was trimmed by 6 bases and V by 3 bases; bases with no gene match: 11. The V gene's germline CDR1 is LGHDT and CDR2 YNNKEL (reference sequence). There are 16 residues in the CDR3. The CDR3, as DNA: TGTGCCAGCAGCCAGAGGCAGGACAGGGTGAGGGATACGCAGTATTTT. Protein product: CASSQRQDRVRDTQYF.

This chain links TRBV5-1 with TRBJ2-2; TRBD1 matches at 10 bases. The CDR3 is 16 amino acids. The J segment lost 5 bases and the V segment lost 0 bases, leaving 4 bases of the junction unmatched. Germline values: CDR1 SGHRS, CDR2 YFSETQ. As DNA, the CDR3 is TGCGCCAGCAGCTTGGGACAGGGGGCGAGGACCGGGGAGCTGTTTTTT. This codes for CASSLGQGARTGELFF.